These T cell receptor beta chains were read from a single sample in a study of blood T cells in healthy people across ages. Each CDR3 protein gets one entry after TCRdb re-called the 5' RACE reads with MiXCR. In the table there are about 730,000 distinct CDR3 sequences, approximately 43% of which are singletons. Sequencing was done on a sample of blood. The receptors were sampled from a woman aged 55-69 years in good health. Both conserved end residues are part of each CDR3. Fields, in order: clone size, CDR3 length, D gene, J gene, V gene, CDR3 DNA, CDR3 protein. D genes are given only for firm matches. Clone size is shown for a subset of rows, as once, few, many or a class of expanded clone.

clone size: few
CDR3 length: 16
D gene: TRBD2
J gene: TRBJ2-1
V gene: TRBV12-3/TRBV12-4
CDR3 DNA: TGTGCCAGCAGTTTTCTACTAGCGGGGGGCCTCGATGAGCAGTTCTTC
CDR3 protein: CASSFLLAGGLDEQFF

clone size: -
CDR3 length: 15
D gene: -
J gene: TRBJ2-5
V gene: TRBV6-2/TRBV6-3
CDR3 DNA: TGTGCCAGCAGTTCGGGACTCGCCCAACTAGAGACCCAGTACTTC
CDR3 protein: CASSSGLAQLETQYF

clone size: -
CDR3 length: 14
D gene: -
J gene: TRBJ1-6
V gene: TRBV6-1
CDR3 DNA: TGTGCCAGCAGTGAAGAGGTCCGGAATTCACCCCTCCACTTT
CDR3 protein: CASSEEVRNSPLHF

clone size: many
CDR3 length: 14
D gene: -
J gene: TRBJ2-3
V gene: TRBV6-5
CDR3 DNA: TGTGCCAGTGGGTTAGGCTCCCACACAGATACGCAGTATTTT
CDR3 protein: CASGLGSHTDTQYF

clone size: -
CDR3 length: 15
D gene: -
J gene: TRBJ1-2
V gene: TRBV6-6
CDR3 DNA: TGTGCCAGCAGTTCCGGGGGCCCGACTAACTATGGCTACACCTTC
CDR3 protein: CASSSGGPTNYGYTF

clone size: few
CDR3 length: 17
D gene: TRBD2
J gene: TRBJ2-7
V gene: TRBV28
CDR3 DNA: TGTGCCAGCAGTCCCCCGCGGGGCGGGAGGGCCGGGTACGAGCAGTACTTC
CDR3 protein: CASSPPRGGRAGYEQYF

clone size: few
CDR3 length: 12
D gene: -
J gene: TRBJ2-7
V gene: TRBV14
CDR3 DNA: TGTGCCAGCAGCCAAGTACGGGGTGGGCAGTACTTC
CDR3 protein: CASSQVRGGQYF

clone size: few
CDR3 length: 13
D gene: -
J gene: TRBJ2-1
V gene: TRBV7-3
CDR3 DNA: TGTGCCAGCAGCCGGGACACCCCCAATGAGCAGTTCTTC
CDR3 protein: CASSRDTPNEQFF

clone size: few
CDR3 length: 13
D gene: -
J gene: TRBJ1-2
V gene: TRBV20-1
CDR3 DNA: TGCAGTGCGCCGACAGATAGAAACTATGGCTACACCTTC
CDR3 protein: CSAPTDRNYGYTF

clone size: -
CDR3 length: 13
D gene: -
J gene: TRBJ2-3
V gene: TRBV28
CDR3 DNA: TGTGCCACCCCCTCGGCAGGATCGGATACGCAGTATTTT
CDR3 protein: CATPSAGSDTQYF

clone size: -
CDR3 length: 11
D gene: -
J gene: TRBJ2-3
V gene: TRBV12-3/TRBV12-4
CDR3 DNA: TGTGCCAGAGTCCCCACAGATACGCAGTATTTT
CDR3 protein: CARVPTDTQYF

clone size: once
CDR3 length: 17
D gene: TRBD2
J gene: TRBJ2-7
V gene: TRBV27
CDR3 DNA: TGTGCCAGCAGTTTCACGGGACTAGCGGGAGCCTCCTACGAGCAGTACTTC
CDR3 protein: CASSFTGLAGASYEQYF

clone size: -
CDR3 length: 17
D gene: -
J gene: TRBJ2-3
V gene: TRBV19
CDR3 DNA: TGTGCCAGTAGTATGCGGAGGGGCCTACTCGGCACAGATACGCAGTATTTT
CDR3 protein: CASSMRRGLLGTDTQYF

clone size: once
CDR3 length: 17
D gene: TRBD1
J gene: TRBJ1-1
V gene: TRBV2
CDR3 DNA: TGTGCCAGCAGTGAATGGGACAGGGGGCAAATGAACACTGAAGCTTTCTTT
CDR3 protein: CASSEWDRGQMNTEAFF

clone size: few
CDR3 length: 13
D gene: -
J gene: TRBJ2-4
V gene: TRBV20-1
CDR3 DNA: TGCAGTGCCAATCGGCCAGGTTTGAACATTCAGTACTTC
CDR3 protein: CSANRPGLNIQYF

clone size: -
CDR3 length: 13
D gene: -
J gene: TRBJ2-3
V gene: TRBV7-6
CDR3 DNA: TGTGCCAGCAGCTCAGAGATCACAGATACGCAGGATTTT
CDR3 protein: CASSSEITDTQDF

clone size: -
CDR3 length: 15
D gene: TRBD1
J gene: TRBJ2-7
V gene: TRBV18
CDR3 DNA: TGTGCCAGCTCACTCCCAGACAGGGCAGGCTACGGGCAGTACTTC
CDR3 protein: CASSLPDRAGYGQYF

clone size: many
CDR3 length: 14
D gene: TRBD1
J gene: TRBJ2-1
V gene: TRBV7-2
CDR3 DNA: TGTGCCAGCAGCTTGCAGACAGGGTCCAATGAGCAGTTCTTC
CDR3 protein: CASSLQTGSNEQFF

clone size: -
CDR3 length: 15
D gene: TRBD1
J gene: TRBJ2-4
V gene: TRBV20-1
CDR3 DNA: TGCAGTGCTCAGGGGGCGCCGATAGCCAAAAACATTCAGTACTTC
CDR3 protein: CSAQGAPIAKNIQYF

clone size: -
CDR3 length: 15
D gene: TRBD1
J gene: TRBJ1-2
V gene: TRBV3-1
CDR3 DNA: TGTGCCAGCAGCCAGACAGGGCATTTCTTCTATGGCTACACCTTC
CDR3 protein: CASSQTGHFFYGYTF

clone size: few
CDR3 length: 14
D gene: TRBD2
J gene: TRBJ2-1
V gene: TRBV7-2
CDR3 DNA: TGTGCCAGCAGCTTTTATTCTAGCGGCAATGAGCAGTTCTTC
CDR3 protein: CASSFYSSGNEQFF

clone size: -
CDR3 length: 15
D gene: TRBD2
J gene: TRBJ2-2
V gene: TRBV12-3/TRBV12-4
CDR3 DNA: TGTGCCAGCAGTCTTAGCGGGGCGCGCACCGAGGAGCTGTTTTTT
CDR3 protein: CASSLSGARTEELFF

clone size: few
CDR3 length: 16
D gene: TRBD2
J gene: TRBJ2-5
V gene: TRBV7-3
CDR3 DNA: TGTGCCAGCAGCCCAGGACTAGCGGGCCAACTGGAGACCCAGTACTTC
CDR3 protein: CASSPGLAGQLETQYF

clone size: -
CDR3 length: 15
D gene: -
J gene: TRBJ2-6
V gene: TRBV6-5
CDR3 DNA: TGTGCCAGCAACTTGAAGAGCTCTGGGGCCAACGTCCTGACTTTC
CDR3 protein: CASNLKSSGANVLTF

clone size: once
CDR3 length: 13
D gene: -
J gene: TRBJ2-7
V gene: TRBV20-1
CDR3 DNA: TGCAGTGCTAGTAAAGGCGTTTTCTACGAGCAGTACTTC
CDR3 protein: CSASKGVFYEQYF

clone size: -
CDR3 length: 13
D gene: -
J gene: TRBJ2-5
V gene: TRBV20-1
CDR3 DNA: TGCAGTGCTAGAGGGACGGCTCAAGAGACCCAGTACTTC
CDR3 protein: CSARGTAQETQYF

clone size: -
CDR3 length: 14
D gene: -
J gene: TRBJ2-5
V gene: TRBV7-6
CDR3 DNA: TGTGCCAGCAGCTGGGACCGGGACCAAGAGACCCAGTACTTC
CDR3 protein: CASSWDRDQETQYF

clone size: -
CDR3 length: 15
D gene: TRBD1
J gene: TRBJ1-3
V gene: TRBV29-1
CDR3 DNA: TGCAGCGTTGAAGATCTGGTCAGGGGGAGGAACACCATATATTTT
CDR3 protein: CSVEDLVRGRNTIYF

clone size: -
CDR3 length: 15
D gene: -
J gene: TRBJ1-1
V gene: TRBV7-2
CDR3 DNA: TGTGCCAGCAGCTTATACCGGACCTATAACACTGAAGCTTTCTTT
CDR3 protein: CASSLYRTYNTEAFF

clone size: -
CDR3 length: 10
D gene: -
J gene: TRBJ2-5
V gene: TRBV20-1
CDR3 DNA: TGCAGTGCTGCCGAAGAGGCCCAGTACTTC
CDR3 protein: CSAAEEAQYF

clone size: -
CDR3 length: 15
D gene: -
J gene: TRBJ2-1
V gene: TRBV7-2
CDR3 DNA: TGTGCCAGCAGCTTAGACGCGGGGTCCTACAATGAGCGGTACTTC
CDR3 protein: CASSLDAGSYNERYF

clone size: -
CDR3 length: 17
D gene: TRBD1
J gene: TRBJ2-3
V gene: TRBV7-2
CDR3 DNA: TGTGCCAGCAGCCCACGACTGGGACAGGGTGGCACAGATACGCAGTATTTT
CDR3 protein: CASSPRLGQGGTDTQYF

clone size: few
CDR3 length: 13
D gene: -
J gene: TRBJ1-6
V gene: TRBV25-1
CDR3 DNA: TGTGCCAGCACCGGGCCGGAGCGGGCGTCCCTCCACTTT
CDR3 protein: CASTGPERASLHF

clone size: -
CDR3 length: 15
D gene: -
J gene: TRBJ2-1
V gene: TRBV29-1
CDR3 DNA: TGCAGCGTTGAGAGCGGCGGGACACATATTAATGAGCAGTTCTTC
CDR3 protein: CSVESGGTHINEQFF

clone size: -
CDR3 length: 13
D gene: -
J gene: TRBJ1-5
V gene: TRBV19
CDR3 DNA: TGTGCCAGTAGTGCCTTCCGGGATCAGCCCCAGCATTTT
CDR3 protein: CASSAFRDQPQHF

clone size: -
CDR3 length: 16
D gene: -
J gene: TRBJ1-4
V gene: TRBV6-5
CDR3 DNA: TGTGCCAGCAGTTACATTCTAACAGGCCCTTCTGAAAAACTGTTTTTT
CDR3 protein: CASSYILTGPSEKLFF

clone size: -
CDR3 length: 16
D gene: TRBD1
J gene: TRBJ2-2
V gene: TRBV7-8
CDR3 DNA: TGTGCCAGCAGCTCCCTAACAGGGGGCCTTACCGGGGAGCTGTTTTTT
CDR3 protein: CASSSLTGGLTGELFF

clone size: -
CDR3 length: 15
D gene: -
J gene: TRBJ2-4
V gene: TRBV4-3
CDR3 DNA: TGCGCCAGCAGCCAAGAGGGGGCGTCCAAAAACATTCAGTACTTC
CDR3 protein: CASSQEGASKNIQYF

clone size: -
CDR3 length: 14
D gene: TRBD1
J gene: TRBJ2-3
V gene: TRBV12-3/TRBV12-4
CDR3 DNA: TGTGCCAGCATCTCAGGGGGCGGGACTGATACGCAGTATTTT
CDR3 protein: CASISGGGTDTQYF